Listed below are T cell receptor beta chains from one sample, sequenced in a study of blood T cell repertoires in COVID-19. The data were produced by immunoSEQ multiplex PCR, yet TCRdb's version contains in-frame clones alone and is incomplete. The table shows under 200,000 clones, with 70% to 90% occurring only once. Specimen: peripheral blood. The receptors originated from a woman aged 55 to 70 with COVID-19, enrolled during active disease. Both conserved end residues are part of each CDR3. A D gene is named only where the DNA matches it firmly. Size is stated for part of the rows, as once, few or many counts, or as a class when the clone is expanded.

TRBJ1-4,NA,TRBV5-5,NA,TGTGCCAGCAGCTTGGAGTTCGGAGCAACTAATGAAAAACTGTTTTTT,CASSLEFGATNEKLFF
TRBJ2-3,NA,TRBV21-1,NA,TGTGCCAGCAGCTCAACCCCTAGCGGGAGTATGGATACGCAGTATTTT,CASSSTPSGSMDTQYF
TRBJ2-7,NA,TRBV15,NA,TGTGCCACCAGCAGAGATCAGGGAAGCTCCTACGAGCAGTACTTC,CATSRDQGSSYEQYF
TRBJ2-5,TRBD1,TRBV24-1,NA,TGTGCCACCAGTGACCCGGACAGGGGTGAGACCCAGTACTTC,CATSDPDRGETQYF
TRBJ2-5,NA,TRBV24-1,once,TGTGCCACCAGTGATTCGTATAGGGAGGAGACCCAGTACTTC,CATSDSYREETQYF
TRBJ2-1,NA,TRBV27,few,TGTGCCAGCAGTTTCGGGGGGCCTAGCTATGAGCAGTTCTTC,CASSFGGPSYEQFF
TRBJ2-6,TRBD1,TRBV9,NA,TGTGCCAGCAGCGTAGGGCCCCGGACAGGGAGCTTCTCTGGGGCCAACGTCCTGACTTTC,CASSVGPRTGSFSGANVLTF
TRBJ1-1,TRBD1,TRBV5-5,NA,TGTGCCAGCAGCCCTCGGACAGGGAACACTGAAGCTTTCTTT,CASSPRTGNTEAFF
TRBJ2-7,TRBD2,TRBV6-5,once,TGTGCCAGCAGCTGGACTAGCGGGAGTACTTACGAGCAGTACTTC,CASSWTSGSTYEQYF
TRBJ2-7,TRBD1,TRBV27,NA,TGTGCCAGCACTTCAACAGGGGCCCACGAGCAGTACTTC,CASTSTGAHEQYF
TRBJ1-5,NA,TRBV10-3,once,TGTGCCATCAGTGCAGTGGATCAGCCCCAGCATTTT,CAISAVDQPQHF
TRBJ2-1,NA,TRBV6-5,few,TGTGCCAGCACCGTGACAGGCCGTGTTAATGAGCAGTTCTTC,CASTVTGRVNEQFF
TRBJ1-2,TRBD1,TRBV12-3/TRBV12-4,few,TGTGCCAGCAGTTGGACAGGGAACTATGGCTACACCTTC,CASSWTGNYGYTF
TRBJ2-7,NA,TRBV30,NA,TGTGCCTGGAGTCCCTGGGGGCAGACCTACGAGCAGTACTTC,CAWSPWGQTYEQYF
TRBJ1-2,NA,TRBV19,NA,TGTGCCAGTAGCAAATCGATGCGACACGGCTACACCTTC,CASSKSMRHGYTF
TRBJ2-1,NA,TRBV11-3,NA,TGTGCCAGCAGCCCAGACCCAGCGCGCAGTGAGCAGTTCTTC,CASSPDPARSEQFF
TRBJ2-1,TRBD2,TRBV7-2,NA,TGTGCCAGCAGTTTCATCGGGGGAGCGGGAGGTCTGAATGAGCAGTTCTTC,CASSFIGGAGGLNEQFF
TRBJ2-2,NA,TRBV4-2,NA,TGTGCCAGCAGCCAAGAACAGACCGGGGAGCTGTTTTTT,CASSQEQTGELFF
TRBJ1-1,TRBD1,TRBV7-9,NA,TGTGCCAGCAGCCTTGGGACAGGTCAAATGGCTGAAGCTTTCTTT,CASSLGTGQMAEAFF
TRBJ1-2,TRBD1,TRBV30,NA,TGTGCCTGGAACCCTGGACAGGGCAAGGGGGGCTACACCTTC,CAWNPGQGKGGYTF
TRBJ1-1,NA,TRBV9,NA,TGTGCCAGCAGCGTAGGGCCCCTAGTCGGGAACACTGAAGCTTTCTTT,CASSVGPLVGNTEAFF
TRBJ1-5,NA,TRBV5-5,NA,TGTGCCAGCAGCTTGACGGGTCCAAGCAATCAGCCCCAGCATTTT,CASSLTGPSNQPQHF
TRBJ1-2,TRBD1,TRBV20-1,NA,TGCAGTGCTAGTCCGACAGGGAAGAACTATGGCTACACCTTC,CSASPTGKNYGYTF
TRBJ2-7,TRBD1,TRBV18,NA,TGTGCCAGCTCACCACTCGGGGGACAGGGAGGCTACGAGCAGTACTTC,CASSPLGGQGGYEQYF
TRBJ1-2,NA,TRBV6-5,NA,TGTGCCAGCAGTCCACCAGGCGCAGGGACAATTGGCTACACCTTC,CASSPPGAGTIGYTF
TRBJ1-3,NA,TRBV18,once,TGTGCCAGCTCTCAAAATTTCGGAAACACCATATATTTT,CASSQNFGNTIYF
TRBJ2-3,NA,TRBV11-3,few,TGTGCCAGCAGCTTAGATATTTTGTCCACAGATACGCAGTATTTT,CASSLDILSTDTQYF
TRBJ2-7,NA,TRBV30,NA,TGTGCCTGGGGAGACGGGAGCAGCTACGAGCAGTACTTC,CAWGDGSSYEQYF
TRBJ1-3,NA,TRBV4-2,NA,TGTGCCAGCAGCCAAGATAGAGGGAGGAAAACTGGAAACACCATATATTTT,CASSQDRGRKTGNTIYF
TRBJ1-1,NA,TRBV29-1,NA,TGCAGCGTTGACTCCGTTCACACTGAAGCTTTCTTT,CSVDSVHTEAFF
TRBJ2-1,NA,TRBV27,NA,TGTGCCAGCAGGCATCCTCGGGGGAAAAATGAGCAGTTCTTC,CASRHPRGKNEQFF
TRBJ1-2,NA,TRBV7-8,NA,TGTGCCAGCAGCTTAGACCCCATAGCGGGTAAAGCTAACTATGGCTACACCTTC,CASSLDPIAGKANYGYTF
TRBJ1-2,TRBD1,TRBV25-1,once,TGTGCCAGCAGTGAATTAGGAAAGGGGGCGAAGGATGGCTACACCTTC,CASSELGKGAKDGYTF
TRBJ2-5,NA,TRBV15,NA,TGTGCCACCAGCCAAATAGCAGGGGAGACCCAGTACTTC,CATSQIAGETQYF
TRBJ1-1,TRBD1,TRBV7-8,once,TGTGCCAGCAGCTTAAGGGGGCAGTTGAACACTGAAGCTTTCTTT,CASSLRGQLNTEAFF
TRBJ2-3,TRBD2,TRBV4-3,NA,TGCGCCAGCAGCCAAGATCACGGGACTAGCGGGGTCACAGATACGCAGTATTTT,CASSQDHGTSGVTDTQYF
TRBJ1-5,NA,TRBV30,NA,TGTGCCTGGAGTCGACAGGTCATGGGCAATCAGCCCCAGCATTTT,CAWSRQVMGNQPQHF
TRBJ1-2,NA,TRBV19,NA,TGTGCCAGTGGACAGCCGGGGCACTATGGCTACACCTTC,CASGQPGHYGYTF
TRBJ1-2,NA,TRBV9,NA,TGTGCCAGCAGCGTAGATGAGGTGCTCGGCTACACCTTC,CASSVDEVLGYTF
TRBJ1-5,NA,TRBV5-6,NA,TGTGCCAGCAGCTTACAGGGAGTTTACAATCAGCCCCAGCATTTT,CASSLQGVYNQPQHF
TRBJ1-5,NA,TRBV6-5,few,TGTGCCACCAAACCTGGCGGAGACAATCAGCCCCAGCATTTT,CATKPGGDNQPQHF
TRBJ2-3,TRBD2,TRBV4-2,NA,TGTGCCAGCAGCCAAGACCTAGCGGGAAAAGCAGATACGCAGTATTTT,CASSQDLAGKADTQYF
TRBJ2-7,NA,TRBV7-9,NA,TGTGCCAGCAGCTCCCGCGGGGCGGCAGGCGCCTACGAGCAGTACTTC,CASSSRGAAGAYEQYF